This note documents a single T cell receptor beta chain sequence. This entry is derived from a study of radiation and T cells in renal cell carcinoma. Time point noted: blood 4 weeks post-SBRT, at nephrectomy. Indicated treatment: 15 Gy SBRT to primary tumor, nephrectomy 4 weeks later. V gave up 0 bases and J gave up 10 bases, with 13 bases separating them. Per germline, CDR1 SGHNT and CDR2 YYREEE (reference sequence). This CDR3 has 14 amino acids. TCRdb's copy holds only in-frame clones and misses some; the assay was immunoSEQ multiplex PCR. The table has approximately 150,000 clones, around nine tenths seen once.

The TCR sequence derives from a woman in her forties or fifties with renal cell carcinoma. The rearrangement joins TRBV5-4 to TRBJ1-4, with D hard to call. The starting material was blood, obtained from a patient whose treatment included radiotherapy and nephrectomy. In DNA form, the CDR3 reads TGTGCCAGCAGCTTGGCCGGCCCAGAGGGAAAACTGTTTTTT. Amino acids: CASSLAGPEGKLFF.